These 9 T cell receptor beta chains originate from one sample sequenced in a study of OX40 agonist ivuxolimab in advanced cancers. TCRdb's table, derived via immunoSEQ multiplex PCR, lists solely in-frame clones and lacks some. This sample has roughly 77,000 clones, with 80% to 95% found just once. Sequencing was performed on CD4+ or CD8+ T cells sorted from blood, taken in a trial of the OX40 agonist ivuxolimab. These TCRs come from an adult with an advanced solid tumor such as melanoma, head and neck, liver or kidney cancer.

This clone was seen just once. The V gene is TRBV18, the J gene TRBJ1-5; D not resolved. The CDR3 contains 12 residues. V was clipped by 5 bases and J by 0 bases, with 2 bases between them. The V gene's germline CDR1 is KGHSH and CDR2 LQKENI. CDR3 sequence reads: CASSNSNQPQHF. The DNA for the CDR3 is TGTGCCAGCTCAAATAGCAATCAGCCCCAGCATTTT.

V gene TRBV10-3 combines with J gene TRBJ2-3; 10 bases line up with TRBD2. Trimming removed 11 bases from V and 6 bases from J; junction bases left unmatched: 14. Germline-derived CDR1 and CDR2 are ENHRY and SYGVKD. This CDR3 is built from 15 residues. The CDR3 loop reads CASSNLAGVGDTQYF. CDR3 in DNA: TGTGCCTCATCGAATCTAGCGGGAGTAGGGGATACGCAGTATTTT.

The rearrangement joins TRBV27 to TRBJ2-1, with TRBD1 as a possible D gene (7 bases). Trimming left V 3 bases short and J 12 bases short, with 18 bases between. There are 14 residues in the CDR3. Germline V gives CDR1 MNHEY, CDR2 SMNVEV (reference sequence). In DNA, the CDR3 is TGTGCCAGCAGTTTGGGTGCGGGACAGATAGTGCAGTTCTTC. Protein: CASSLGAGQIVQFF.

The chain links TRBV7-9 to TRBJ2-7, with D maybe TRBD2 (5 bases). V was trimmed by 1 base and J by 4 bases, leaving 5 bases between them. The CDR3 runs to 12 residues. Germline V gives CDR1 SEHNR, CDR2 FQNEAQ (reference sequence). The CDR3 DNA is TGTGCCAGCAGCTTAGGGGAGTACGAGCAGTACTTC. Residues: CASSLGEYEQYF. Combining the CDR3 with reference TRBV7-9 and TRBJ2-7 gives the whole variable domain DTGVSQNPRHKITKRGQNVTFRCDPISEHNRLYWYRQTLGQGPEFLTYFQNEAQLEKSRLLSDRFSAERPKGSFSTLEIQRTEQGDSAMYLCASSLGEYEQYFGPGTRLTVT.

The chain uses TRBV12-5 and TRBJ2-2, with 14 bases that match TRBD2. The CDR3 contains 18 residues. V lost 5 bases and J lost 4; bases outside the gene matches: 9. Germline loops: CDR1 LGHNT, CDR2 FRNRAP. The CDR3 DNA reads TGTGCTAGTGGTATAGGGACTAGCGGGAGTAGGGGCACCGGGGAGCTGTTTTTT. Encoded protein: CASGIGTSGSRGTGELFF. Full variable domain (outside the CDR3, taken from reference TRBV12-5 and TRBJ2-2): DARVTQTPRHKVTEMGQEVTMRCQPILGHNTVFWYRQTMMQGLELLAYFRNRAPLDDSGMPKDRFSAEMPDATLATLKIQPSEPRDSAVYFCASGIGTSGSRGTGELFFGEGSRLTVL.

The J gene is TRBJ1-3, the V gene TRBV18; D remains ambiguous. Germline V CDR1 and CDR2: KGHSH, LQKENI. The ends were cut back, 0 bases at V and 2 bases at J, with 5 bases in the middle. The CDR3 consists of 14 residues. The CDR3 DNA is TGTGCCAGCTCACCACCCGCTCCTGGAAACACCATATATTTT. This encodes CASSPPAPGNTIYF.

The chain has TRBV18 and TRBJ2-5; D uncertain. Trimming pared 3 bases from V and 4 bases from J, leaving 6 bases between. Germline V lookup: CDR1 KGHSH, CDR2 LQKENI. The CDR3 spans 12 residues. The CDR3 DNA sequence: TGTGCCAGCTCACCGGGTGGAGAGACCCAGTACTTC. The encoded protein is CASSPGGETQYF.

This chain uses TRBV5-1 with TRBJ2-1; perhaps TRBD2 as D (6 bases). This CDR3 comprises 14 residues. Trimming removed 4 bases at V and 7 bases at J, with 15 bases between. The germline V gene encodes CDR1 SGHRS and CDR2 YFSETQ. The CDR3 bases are TGCGCCAGCAGCGAACAGTCCCGGGAGAATGAGCAGTTCTTC. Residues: CASSEQSRENEQFF.

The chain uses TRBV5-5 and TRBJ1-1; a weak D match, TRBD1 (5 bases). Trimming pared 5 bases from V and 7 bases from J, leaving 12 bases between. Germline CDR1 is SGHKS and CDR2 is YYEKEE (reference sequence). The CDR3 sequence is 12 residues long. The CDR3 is CASSWGVLEAFF. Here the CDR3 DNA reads TGTGCCAGCAGTTGGGGGGTCCTTGAAGCTTTCTTT.